These T cell receptor beta chains were read from a single sample in a study of cytomegalovirus exposure and HLA in healthy donors. The data were produced by immunoSEQ multiplex PCR, yet TCRdb's version contains in-frame clones alone and is incomplete. This sample carries 95,000 to 150,000 clones, more than 65% of them seen once, and the ten largest clones take 13%. Sequenced: PBMCs. These receptors all come from a woman aged 55-69 years in good health and CMV-seropositive. CDR3s include the opening cysteine and the closing phenylalanine or tryptophan.

TRBJ2-7,TRBV7-9,CSSSLGSPEQYF
TRBJ1-2,TRBV2,CASRGAGLANYGYTF
TRBJ1-2,TRBV29-1,CSVRDRGYGYTF
TRBJ2-7,TRBV19,CASSALGTGFIDSYEQYF
TRBJ1-2,TRBV25-1,CASSDSDRDYGYTF
TRBJ2-3,TRBV11-2,CASKVLREATDTQYF
TRBJ2-1,TRBV5-1,CASSLAAGALNEQFF
TRBJ2-7,TRBV19,CASRDSHSYEQYF
TRBJ2-5,TRBV9,CASSLEVAGGQETQYF
TRBJ2-7,TRBV7-2,CASSLDAGPYEQYF
TRBJ2-1,TRBV5-1,CASSPGHDVGNEQFF
TRBJ2-3,TRBV2,CASSPLMGGTDTQYF
TRBJ2-7,TRBV6-5,CASSYLTSRTYEQYF
TRBJ2-3,TRBV4-3,CASSPQTSGGYTDTQYF
TRBJ2-3,TRBV5-4,CASSLAVQGADTQYF
TRBJ1-4,TRBV7-9,CASSLGRTGANEKLFF
TRBJ1-1,TRBV7-3,CASSSRQGSEAFF
TRBJ2-7,TRBV6-6,CASREPTGEQYF
TRBJ1-1,TRBV5-4,CASSLARYTEAFF
TRBJ1-3,TRBV4-3,CASSQDDTIYF
.,TRBV6-5,CASSLARTYEQYF
TRBJ1-3,TRBV7-3,CASSLGHGNTIYF